One T cell receptor (beta chain) is described in this entry. No antigen is known for it. The CDR3 sequence is 15 residues long. Germline-derived CDR1 and CDR2 are MNHNS and SASEGT. This specimen belongs to a study of cytomegalovirus exposure and HLA in healthy donors. The wider study: Falling in the Caucasian-associated ancestry cluster were about four fifths of approximately 410 genotyped donors. Overall study findings and caveats: Association of a missense DCLRE1C variant with TCR beta V- and J-gene trimming was reported in a later analysis. Through in vitro validation, a few CMV-associated chains were shown to be specific for CMV antigens.

PCR primers comprised 60 Vbeta and 13 Jbeta primers. Repertoires were generated with immunoSEQ multiplex PCR, while TCRdb's copy carries only in-frame clones and drops some. The repertoire holds about 190,000 clones, with around four fifths as singletons. The sample was PBMCs. This TCR was sampled from a woman aged 50 to 60 in good health and CMV-seropositive. The chain carries TRBV6-1 and TRBJ2-5; 10 positions match TRBD2. The J call is in doubt because the DNA end fits TRBJ2-7 better. In nucleotides, the CDR3 is TGTGCCAGCAGTGAAGTCCTAGCGGGAGACTACGAGCAGTACTTC. Protein: CASSEVLAGDYEQYF.